This entry concerns a single TCR beta chain. The data originate from a study of cytomegalovirus exposure and HLA in healthy donors. V lost 4 bases and J lost 12, with 14 bases in between. CDR3 length equals 12 residues. The germline V gene has CDR1 SGHNT and CDR2 YYREEE (reference sequence). A multiplex PCR was run with 60 Vbeta primers and 13 Jbeta primers. Data came from immunoSEQ multiplex PCR; TCRdb stores just in-frame clones and leaves some out. The sample lists about 140,000 clones, approximately 10% occurring once. This TCR came from a woman aged 40 to 50 in good health and CMV-seropositive. Specimen: PBMCs. The V gene is TRBV5-4, the J gene TRBJ2-4; D gene ambiguous. The CDR3: CASSVPGAAQYF. CDR3 bases: TGTGCCAGCAGCGTGCCCGGTGCCGCTCAGTACTTC.